The entry below describes one T cell receptor (beta chain). The record originates from a study of blood T cell repertoires in COVID-19. As for the study in general: Researchers got acute and convalescent COVID-19 samples from the United States, Italy and Spain. From T cells, B-cell-depleted T cells, or PBMCs came the material, which was cDNA or gDNA.

The CDR3 consists of 16 residues. In the authors' methods: Estimation of nucleated cell counts was performed using reference gene primer amplification. Sequencing used immunoSEQ multiplex PCR; TCRdb keeps in-frame clones, though not all of them. That table gives V, J and clone size, and the DNA gave D and trimming. The sample has about 110,000 clones; approximately 90% are singletons. This rearrangement joins TRBV1 to TRBJ2-1; the table's D call of TRBD2 was not tested on the DNA. TRBV1 is given as a pseudogene. Sequencing was done on a sample of peripheral blood. This receptor was obtained from a woman in her 50s with acute or convalescent COVID-19. The CDR3 DNA reads as TGCACCAGCAGCCAAGAATGCGGGATTCCCTACAATGAGCAGTTCTTC. Its translation is CTSSQECGIPYNEQFF.